One and the same sample provided the 13 T cell receptor beta chains below, sequenced in a study of PD-L1 blockade in urothelial cancer. The method was immunoSEQ multiplex PCR; TCRdb's version includes in-frame clones alone and lacks a portion of them. This repertoire shows roughly 20,000 clones, about 90% found once; its top ten account for roughly 3.7%. The sequencing here drew on PBMCs, taken around atezolizumab (anti-PD-L1) treatment. The receptor set was obtained from a man aged 50 to 60 with urothelial cancer.

This clone is a singleton in its sample. The rearrangement joins TRBV2 to TRBJ1-2; the match to TRBD1 covers 7 bases. Per germline, CDR1 SNHLY and CDR2 FYNNEI. Unmatched junction bases numbered 14, after V lost 10 bases and J lost 0 bases. This CDR3 contains 16 residues. CDR3 in amino acids: CATPGQPSGANYGYTF. In DNA, the CDR3 is TGTGCCACCCCGGGACAGCCATCGGGAGCTAACTATGGCTACACCTTC.

This chain uses TRBV7-9 with TRBJ1-5; 7 bases map to TRBD1. The V gene's germline CDR1 is SEHNR and CDR2 FQNEAQ (reference sequence). V trimming: 4 bases; J trimming: 10 bases; junction bases outside the gene matches: 13. CDR3 length equals 15 residues. CDR3 protein: CASSSQGITGAPQHF. The CDR3 DNA reads TGTGCCAGCAGCTCCCAAGGGATCACAGGGGCCCCCCAGCATTTT.

This chain uses TRBV25-1 with TRBJ1-5, with no clear D. This CDR3 spans 14 amino acids. The germline V and J ends were trimmed by 0 bases and 4 bases, with 7 bases remaining between them. Germline V gene data show CDR1 as MGHDK and CDR2 as SYGVNS. The CDR3, as DNA: TGTGCCAGCAGTGAATATGGGGAGAATCAGCCCCAGCATTTT. Protein sequence: CASSEYGENQPQHF.

This clone showed up just a few times. The chain carries TRBV4-3 and TRBJ2-5, with 9 bases lining up with TRBD1. The J segment lost 5 bases and the V segment lost 1 base, leaving 5 bases of the junction unmatched. The germline gives CDR1 LGHNA, CDR2 YSLEER. CDR3 length: 15 residues. CDR3 loop: CASSQGTGDGETQYF. Here the CDR3 DNA reads TGCGCCAGCAGCCAAGGGACAGGGGATGGGGAGACCCAGTACTTC.

The gene calls are TRBV28 and TRBJ2-5; D is unclear. The CDR3 sequence is 14 residues long. The V and J ends lost 5 bases and 3 bases respectively, with 13 bases between them. Per germline, CDR1 MDHEN and CDR2 SYDVKM. DNA of the CDR3: TGTGCCAGCAGTACTCCGGGTCAAGAAGAGACCCAGTACTTC. Its translation is CASSTPGQEETQYF.

The chain is built from TRBV7-2 and TRBJ2-5; TRBD1 might be the D (6 bases). Per the germline V gene, CDR1 is SGHTA and CDR2 is FQGNSA. This CDR3 comprises 12 residues. The V gene lost 5 bases and the J gene lost 5 bases, with 9 bases spanning the gap. The CDR3 region has the DNA TGTGCCAGCAGCCTCAGGGGTGAGACCCAGTACTTC. Encoded protein: CASSLRGETQYF.

The chain uses TRBV5-1 and TRBJ1-5; D is uncertain. This CDR3 spans 16 amino acids. Germline CDR1 reads SGHRS; CDR2 reads YFSETQ. Trimming took 0 bases from V and 1 from J, leaving 11 bases between them. The CDR3: CASSLGAGGSNQPQHF. The CDR3 DNA reads as TGCGCCAGCAGCTTGGGGGCAGGAGGGAGCAATCAGCCCCAGCATTTT.

As to this clone: Other DNA sequences within the sample encode an identical CDR3. This rearrangement joins TRBV29-1 to TRBJ1-3, with a weak D call TRBD1 (6 bases). The V gene's germline CDR1 is SQVTM and CDR2 ANQGSEA. The CDR3 spans 14 residues. V gave up 1 base and J gave up 4 bases, with 11 bases separating them. The chain's CDR3 is CSVEVAGDGNTIYF. CDR3 bases: TGCAGCGTTGAAGTGGCAGGGGACGGAAACACCATATATTTT.

This chain connects TRBV7-2 to TRBJ1-4, with 9 bases that match TRBD1. CDR3 size: 15 residues. V lost 5 bases to trimming and J lost 8 bases; unmatched junction nucleotides: 9. Germline V lookup: CDR1 SGHTA, CDR2 FQGNSA. The CDR3, as DNA: TGTGCCAGCAGCCACCCGACAGGGGGGGTCGAAAAACTGTTTTTT. Its protein product is CASSHPTGGVEKLFF. The variable domain in full, completed from reference TRBV7-2 and TRBJ1-4, reads GAGVSQSPSNKVTEKGKDVELRCDPISGHTALYWYRQSLGQGLEFLIYFQGNSAPDKSGLPSDRFSAERTGGSVSTLTIQRTQQEDSAVYLCASSHPTGGVEKLFFGSGTQLSVL.

The V and J genes are TRBV7-6 and TRBJ2-1, with D maybe TRBD2 (6 bases). This CDR3 is built from 13 residues. V shed 4 bases and J shed 5 bases, with 9 bases lying between them. The germline gives CDR1 SGHVS, CDR2 FNYEAQ. The CDR3 region is CASSSAGHNEQFF. CDR3 nucleotides: TGTGCCAGCAGCTCCGCGGGGCACAATGAGCAGTTCTTC.

This clone was detected a few times. V usage is TRBV19 and J usage is TRBJ1-1; D not resolved. Trimming took 3 bases from V and 3 from J, leaving 8 bases between them. This CDR3 has 13 residues. Germline lookup yields CDR1 LNHDA and CDR2 SQIVND (reference sequence). The CDR3 loop reads CASSMRYYTEAFF. DNA for the CDR3: TGTGCCAGTAGTATGCGATATTACACTGAAGCTTTCTTT.

V gene TRBV6-5 combines with J gene TRBJ2-7; D not resolved. The V gene lost 6 bases and the J gene lost 3 bases, with 9 bases spanning the gap. Germline loops: CDR1 MNHEY, CDR2 SVGAGI. There are 12 residues in the CDR3. CDR3: CASRRDNYEQYF. CDR3 coding DNA: TGTGCCAGCAGACGAGACAACTACGAGCAGTACTTC.

The rearrangement uses TRBV21-1 and TRBJ1-2; the table's D call of TRBD1 was not tested on the DNA. TRBV21-1 is described as a pseudogene. The CDR3 runs 17 residues. DNA of the CDR3: TGTGCCAGCAGCAAATACAGGGAGCGTACCTGGAGGAATGGCTACACCTTC. This translates into CASSKYRERTWRNGYTF.